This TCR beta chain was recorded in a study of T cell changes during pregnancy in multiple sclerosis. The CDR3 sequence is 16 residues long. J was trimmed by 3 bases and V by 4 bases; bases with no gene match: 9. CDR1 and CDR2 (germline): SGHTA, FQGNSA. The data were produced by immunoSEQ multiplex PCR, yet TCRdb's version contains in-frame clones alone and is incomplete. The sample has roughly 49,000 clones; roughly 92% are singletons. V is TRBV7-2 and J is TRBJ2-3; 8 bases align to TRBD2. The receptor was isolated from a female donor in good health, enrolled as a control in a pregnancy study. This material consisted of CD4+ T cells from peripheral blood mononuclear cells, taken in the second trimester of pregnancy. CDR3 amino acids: CASSSIGGGGTDTQYF. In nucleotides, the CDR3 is TGTGCCAGCAGCTCGATCGGGGGGGGAGGGACAGATACGCAGTATTTT.